A single sample is the source of the 23 T cell receptor beta chains below, sequenced in a study of vaccination effects on CD4 cells after COVID-19. TCRdb keeps only in-frame clones here, not all; method: immunoSEQ multiplex PCR. The sample has approximately 20,000 clones, around 74% seen once. No antigens are known for them. Before sequencing took place, the ViraFEST assay used viral peptide pools to expand antigen-specific CD4+ T cells. Investigators separated out CD4+ T cells once about eleven days of culture had passed. PCR confirmed that the person was infected with SARS-CoV-2 between March and December 2020. Specimen: CD4+ T cells from PBMCs cultured with SARS-CoV-2 spike peptides, collected before COVID-19 vaccination. These receptors were obtained from a human donor who had a prior SARS-CoV-2 infection.

This clone has more than one count but fewer than ten. V is TRBV29-1 and J is TRBJ2-5, with unresolved D. The V end was cut by 4 bases, the J end by 2 bases, with 5 bases between. The CDR3 runs 11 residues. Looked up from germline, CDR1 is SQVTM and CDR2 is ANQGSEA. DNA for the CDR3: TGCAGCGTTGGAAAACAAGAGACCCAGTACTTC. Translation: CSVGKQETQYF. The full variable domain, its missing parts supplied by reference TRBV29-1 and TRBJ2-5, is SAVISQKPSRDICQRGTSLTIQCQVDSQVTMMFWYRQQPGQSLTLIATANQGSEATYESGFVIDKFPISRPNLTFSTLTVSNMSPEDSSIYLCSVGKQETQYFGPGTRLLVL.

As concerns this clone: The identical CDR3 is also encoded by other nucleotide sequences in the sample. The chain uses TRBV18 and TRBJ1-2; D unresolved. There are 13 residues in the CDR3. Trimming took 3 bases from V and 4 from J, leaving 9 bases between them. CDR1 is KGHSH and CDR2 is LQKENI in the germline V gene. CDR3 amino acids: CASSPGRSYGYTF. CDR3 DNA sequence: TGTGCCAGCTCACCCGGGCGAAGCTATGGCTACACCTTC.

The chain employs TRBV6-6 and TRBJ2-1, with 7 bases that match TRBD2. V dropped 2 bases and J dropped 4; count of bases not matched to a gene: 5. The CDR3 covers 15 residues. Germline-derived CDR1 and CDR2 are MNHNY and SVGAGI (reference sequence). The CDR3 bases are TGTGCCAGCAGTTACCAAAGCGGGGAGTACAATGAGCAGTTCTTC. This sequence encodes CASSYQSGEYNEQFF.

The CDR3 is CASSLGLAGGEQYF. DNA for the CDR3: TGTGCCAGCAGCTTGGGGCTAGCGGGCGGCGAGCAGTACTTC. This chain connects TRBV5-4 to TRBJ2-7; TRBD2 matches at 8 bases. The CDR3 spans 14 residues. Germline V CDR1 and CDR2: SGHNT, YYREEE (reference sequence). The ends lost 0 bases at V and 6 bases at J; junction bases unmatched: 5.

This chain links TRBV27 with TRBJ2-2, with D possibly TRBD1 on 6 matching bases. Trimming cost V 3 bases and J 3 bases, with 8 bases left between them. Germline loops: CDR1 MNHEY, CDR2 SMNVEV (reference sequence). CDR3 size: 14 residues. The CDR3 loop reads CASSFQGYTGELFF. The CDR3 DNA reads TGTGCCAGCAGTTTTCAGGGGTACACCGGGGAGCTGTTTTTT.

The V and J genes are TRBV30 and TRBJ2-5, with unresolved D. CDR1 is GTSNPN, CDR2 SVGIG, per germline (reference sequence). The V gene lost 3 bases and the J gene lost 7 bases, with 18 bases spanning the gap. CDR3 length: 14 amino acids. CDR3 amino acids: CAWRPWTTRGTQYF. DNA of the CDR3: TGTGCCTGGAGACCTTGGACGACCCGCGGGACCCAGTACTTC.

The chain links TRBV7-6 to TRBJ2-5; D is undetermined. Looked up from germline, CDR1 is SGHVS and CDR2 is FNYEAQ. This CDR3 region has 13 residues. The V end lost 1 base, the J end lost 1 base, and 4 bases lay between the germline ends. The CDR3 sequence: CASSLGVQETQYF. The CDR3 DNA sequence: TGTGCCAGCAGCTTAGGGGTCCAAGAGACCCAGTACTTC.

The CDR3, as DNA: TGTGCCACCAGTGACAGGGCGGATGAAAAACTGTTTTTT. Protein sequence: CATSDRADEKLFF. The chain couples TRBV24-1 to TRBJ1-4, with TRBD1 as a possible D gene (5 bases). The CDR3 contains 13 residues. Trimming left V 4 bases short and J 6 bases short, with 8 bases between. Germline V gene lookup returns CDR1 KGHDR and CDR2 SFDVKD.

J is TRBJ2-5 and V is TRBV14, with D uncertain. The CDR3 covers 13 residues. From germline, CDR1 is SGHDN and CDR2 FVKESK. Trimming cost V 4 bases and J 2 bases, with 8 bases left between them. The CDR3 DNA sequence: TGTGCCAGCAGCCCCGGGCGACAAGAGACCCAGTACTTC. Translation gives CASSPGRQETQYF.

This rearrangement joins TRBV4-1 to TRBJ2-5, with a possible D match to TRBD1 (6 bases). The CDR3 is 16 amino acids. Germline values: CDR1 MGHRA, CDR2 YSYEKL. V was shortened by 3 bases and J by 2 bases, with 16 bases between the two germline ends. The DNA of the CDR3 is TGCGCCAGCAGCCAGCCCGGCAGGGGACGACAAGAGACCCAGTACTTC. It specifies CASSQPGRGRQETQYF.

J is TRBJ2-3 and V is TRBV5-1; D is unclear. Trimming stripped 5 bases from V and 2 bases from J, with 15 bases between. CDR1 SGHRS and CDR2 YFSETQ come from the germline V gene. The CDR3 has 15 residues. CDR3 coding DNA: TGCGCCAGCAGAGGACCGGGCCGTGACACAGATACGCAGTATTTT. Translation gives CASRGPGRDTDTQYF. The whole variable domain, remainder taken from reference TRBV5-1 and TRBJ2-3, is KAGVTQTPRYLIKTRGQQVTLSCSPISGHRSVSWYQQTPGQGLQFLFEYFSETQRNKGNFPGRFSGRQFSNSRSEMNVSTLELGDSALYLCASRGPGRDTDTQYFGPGTRLTVL.

V is TRBV9 and J is TRBJ2-3; 7 nucleotides match TRBD2. This CDR3 is 13 amino acids long. V shed 7 bases, J shed 3 bases, and the junction held 5 bases outside the gene matches. The V gene's germline CDR1 is SGDLS and CDR2 YYNGEE. The CDR3 DNA is TGTGCCAGCTCTAGCGGACCAACAGATACGCAGTATTTT. Its translation is CASSSGPTDTQYF.

This clone was seen only a few times. CDR3 DNA: TGTGCCAGCAGCTTCGGCTCAGATTCACCCCTCCACTTT. As protein: CASSFGSDSPLHF. The J gene is TRBJ1-6, the V gene TRBV7-3; no clear D. This CDR3 has 13 amino acids. Germline-derived CDR1 and CDR2 are SGHTA and FQGTGA. Trimming removed 3 bases from V and 8 bases from J, with 8 bases in between. Variable domain in full (rest from reference TRBV7-3 and TRBJ1-6): GAGVSQTPSNKVTEKGKYVELRCDPISGHTALYWYRQSLGQGPEFLIYFQGTGAADDSGLPNDRFFAVRPEGSVSTLKIQRTERGDSAVYLCASSFGSDSPLHFGNGTRLTVT.

This chain uses TRBV27 with TRBJ2-7, with 9 nucleotides matching TRBD1. The J segment lost 5 bases and the V segment lost 5 bases, leaving 4 bases of the junction unmatched. This CDR3 has 13 residues. Per the germline V gene, CDR1 is MNHEY and CDR2 is SMNVEV (reference sequence). The CDR3: CASSPGTGNEQYF. Written as DNA, the CDR3 is TGTGCCAGCAGTCCCGGGACAGGGAACGAGCAGTACTTC.

The chain has TRBV7-8 and TRBJ1-5; maybe TRBD1 (5 bases). CDR1 and CDR2 (germline): SGHVS, FQNEAQ. The CDR3 totals 14 residues. The V end was cut by 5 bases, the J end by 2 bases, with 10 bases between. CDR3 protein: CASSVRGRNQPQHF. For the CDR3, the DNA is TGTGCCAGCAGCGTAAGGGGTCGCAATCAGCCCCAGCATTTT.

This rearrangement joins TRBV5-1 to TRBJ1-2; D remains ambiguous. This CDR3 has 12 amino acids. Germline lookup yields CDR1 SGHRS and CDR2 YFSETQ. V lost 0 bases and J lost 5, with 5 bases in between. The CDR3 loop is CASSLVGYGYTF. DNA of the CDR3: TGCGCCAGCAGCTTGGTTGGGTATGGCTACACCTTC.

This clone showed up just a few times. J is TRBJ2-7 and V is TRBV5-1, with 10 bases aligning to TRBD2. V trimming: 6 bases; J trimming: 1 base; junction bases outside the gene matches: 4. In germline, CDR1 is SGHRS, CDR2 YFSETQ. The CDR3 consists of 14 residues. The CDR3 DNA is TGCGCCAGCAAAGTAGCGGGAGGATCCTACGAGCAGTACTTC. As protein: CASKVAGGSYEQYF.

The chain recombines TRBV6-1 with TRBJ2-2, with D hard to call. CDR3 size: 19 residues. CDR1 is MNHNS, CDR2 SASEGT, per germline. With 0 bases removed from V and 6 bases from J, the gap between germline ends came to 23 bases. The CDR3 DNA is TGTGCCAGCAGTGAAGCAAAAGCATATAACCCTTTCATATCCGGGGAGCTGTTTTTT. Translation gives CASSEAKAYNPFISGELFF.

V usage is TRBV2 and J usage is TRBJ2-5; D gene unclear. Germline V gene data show CDR1 as SNHLY and CDR2 as FYNNEI. V gave up 0 bases and J gave up 9 bases, with 20 bases separating them. The CDR3 consists of 16 residues. The CDR3 nucleotides are TGTGCCAGCAGTGAAGCCGTTGGGTTGTGGTTTAAGGCCCAGTACTTC. Its protein product is CASSEAVGLWFKAQYF.

V and J are TRBV6-5 and TRBJ1-3; D is ambiguous. This CDR3 has 15 amino acids. Germline V gene lookup returns CDR1 MNHEY and CDR2 SVGAGI. Trimming pared 2 bases from V and 0 bases from J, leaving 8 bases between. DNA for the CDR3: TGTGCCAGCAGTTACGCAGGCGTCTCTGGAAACACCATATATTTT. Its protein product is CASSYAGVSGNTIYF.

This chain connects TRBV2 to TRBJ1-5; D remains ambiguous. This CDR3 has 13 amino acids. Germline V gene lookup returns CDR1 SNHLY and CDR2 FYNNEI. Trimming cost V 7 bases and J 0 bases, with 7 bases left between them. CDR3 protein: CASTFYSNQPQHF. CDR3 in DNA: TGTGCCAGCACTTTTTATAGCAATCAGCCCCAGCATTTT.

J is TRBJ1-1 and V is TRBV7-3; D is unresolved. Trimming removed 2 bases at V and 2 bases at J, with 6 bases between. Germline assignment: CDR1 SGHTA and CDR2 FQGTGA. This CDR3 has 13 residues. The CDR3 loop is CASSLSGNTEAFF. CDR3 in DNA: TGTGCCAGCAGCTTATCGGGAAACACTGAAGCTTTCTTT.

The chain links TRBV30 to TRBJ1-4, with D unclear. This CDR3 region has 11 residues. The V gene lost 1 base and the J gene lost 5 bases, with 2 bases spanning the gap. Germline V gene sequence: CDR1 GTSNPN, CDR2 SVGIG (reference sequence). In nucleotides, the CDR3 is TGTGCCTGGAGTGGAAATGAAAAACTGTTTTTT. This sequence encodes CAWSGNEKLFF. The complete variable domain, with remaining parts taken from reference TRBV30 and TRBJ1-4, reads SQTIHQWPATLVQPVGSPLSLECTVEGTSNPNLYWYRQAAGRGLQLLFYSVGIGQISSEVPQNLSASRPQDRQFILSSKKLLLSDSGFYLCAWSGNEKLFFGSGTQLSVL.